This T cell receptor (beta chain) came from a study of vaccination and CD4 T cells after COVID-19. About the study: A positive SARS-CoV-2 nasal swab PCR result was recorded for each convalescent patient; about nine were mild and one severe. The study enrolled six male and four female convalescents, two of whom were Hispanic.

The treatment denotes: approximately nine-day PBMC culture with coronavirus spike peptide pools or control peptides (ViraFEST assay). ViraFEST sequenced TCRs after peptide-pool expansion of antigen-specific T cells. Sequencing of the DNA from cultured CD4+ T cells was carried out with the Oncomine TCR Beta short-read assay. Via MiXCR, TCRdb re-called the PCR reads, giving one row per CDR3 protein. Of about 26,000 distinct CDR3 sequences listed, roughly 64% are singletons. This clonotype was recorded a few times. Antigen: not known. Trimming left V 0 bases short and J 7 bases short, with 12 bases between. The CDR3 runs 14 residues.

This clonotype was obtained from a human donor who had recovered from COVID-19. Sequenced input: CD4+ T cells from blood, cultured in vitro. The chain carries TRBV12-3 or TRBV12-4 and TRBJ1-1, with D possibly being TRBD1 (6 bases). As DNA, the CDR3 is TGTGCCAGCAGTTTAGCACGGGGGCAGAGTGAAGCTTTCTTT. Protein sequence: CASSLARGQSEAFF.